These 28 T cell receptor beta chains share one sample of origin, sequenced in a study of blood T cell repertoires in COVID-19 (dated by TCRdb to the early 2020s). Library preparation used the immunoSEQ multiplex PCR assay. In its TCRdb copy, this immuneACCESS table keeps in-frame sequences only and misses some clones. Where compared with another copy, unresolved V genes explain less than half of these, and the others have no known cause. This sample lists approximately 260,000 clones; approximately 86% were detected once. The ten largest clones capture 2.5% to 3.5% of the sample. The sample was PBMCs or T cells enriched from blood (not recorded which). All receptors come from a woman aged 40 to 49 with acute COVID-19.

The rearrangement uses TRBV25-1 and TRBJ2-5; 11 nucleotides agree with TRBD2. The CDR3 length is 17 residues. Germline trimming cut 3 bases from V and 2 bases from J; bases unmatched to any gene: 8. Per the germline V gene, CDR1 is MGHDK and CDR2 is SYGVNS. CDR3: CASSEPRTSGLQETQYF. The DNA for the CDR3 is TGTGCCAGCAGTGAGCCGAGGACTAGCGGGTTACAAGAGACCCAGTACTTC.

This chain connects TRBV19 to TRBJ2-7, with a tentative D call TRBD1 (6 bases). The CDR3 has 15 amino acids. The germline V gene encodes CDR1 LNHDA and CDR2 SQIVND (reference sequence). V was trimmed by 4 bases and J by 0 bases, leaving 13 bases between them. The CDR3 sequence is CASSTLGTNSYEQYF. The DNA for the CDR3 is TGTGCCAGTAGTACCCTCGGGACAAACTCCTACGAGCAGTACTTC.

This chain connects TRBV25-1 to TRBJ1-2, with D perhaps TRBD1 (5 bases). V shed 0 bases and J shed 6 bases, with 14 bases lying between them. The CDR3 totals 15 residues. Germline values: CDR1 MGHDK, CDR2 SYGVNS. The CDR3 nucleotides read TGTGCCAGCAGTGAATATATGGCCAGGGAGGATGGCTACACCTTC. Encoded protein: CASSEYMAREDGYTF.

The CDR3 bases are TGTGCCAGCAGCCAGGACAGGACGGGAACCGGGGAGCTGTTTTTT. Translation gives CASSQDRTGTGELFF. V usage is TRBV7-8 and J usage is TRBJ2-2; 7 positions agree with TRBD1. The V segment lost 5 bases and the J segment 5 bases; nucleotides outside the gene matches: 8. This CDR3 has 15 amino acids. The germline gives CDR1 SGHVS, CDR2 FQNEAQ. Full variable domain (rest looked up from reference TRBV7-8 and TRBJ2-2): GAGVSQSPRYKVAKRGQDVALRCDPISGHVSLFWYQQALGQGPEFLTYFQNEAQLDKSGLPSDRFFAERPEGSVSTLKIQRTQQEDSAVYLCASSQDRTGTGELFFGEGSRLTVL.

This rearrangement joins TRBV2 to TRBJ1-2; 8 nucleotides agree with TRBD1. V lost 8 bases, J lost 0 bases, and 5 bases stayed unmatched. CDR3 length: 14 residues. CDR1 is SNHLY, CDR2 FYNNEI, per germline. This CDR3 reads CASLGTGANYGYTF. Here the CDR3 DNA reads TGTGCCAGCTTGGGGACAGGTGCTAACTATGGCTACACCTTC.

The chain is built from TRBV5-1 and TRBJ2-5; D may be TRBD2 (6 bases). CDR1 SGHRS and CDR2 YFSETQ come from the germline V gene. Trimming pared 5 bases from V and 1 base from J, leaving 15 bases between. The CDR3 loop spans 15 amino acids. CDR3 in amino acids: CASRANLAIQETQYF. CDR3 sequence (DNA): TGCGCCAGCAGGGCTAACCTAGCGATCCAAGAGACCCAGTACTTC.

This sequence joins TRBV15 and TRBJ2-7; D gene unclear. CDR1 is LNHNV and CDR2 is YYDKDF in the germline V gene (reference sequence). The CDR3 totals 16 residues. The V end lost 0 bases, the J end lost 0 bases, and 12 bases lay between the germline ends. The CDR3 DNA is TGTGCCACCAGCAGAGAACCAGCGCCGAGCTCCTACGAGCAGTACTTC. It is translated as CATSREPAPSSYEQYF.

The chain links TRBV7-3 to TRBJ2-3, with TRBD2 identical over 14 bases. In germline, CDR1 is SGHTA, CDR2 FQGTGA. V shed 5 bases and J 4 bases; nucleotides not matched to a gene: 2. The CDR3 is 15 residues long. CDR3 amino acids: CASSKTSGRADTQYF. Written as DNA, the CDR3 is TGTGCCAGCAGCAAGACTAGCGGGAGGGCAGATACGCAGTATTTT. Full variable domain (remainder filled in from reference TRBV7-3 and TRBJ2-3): GAGVSQTPSNKVTEKGKYVELRCDPISGHTALYWYRQSLGQGPEFLIYFQGTGAADDSGLPNDRFFAVRPEGSVSTLKIQRTERGDSAVYLCASSKTSGRADTQYFGPGTRLTVL.

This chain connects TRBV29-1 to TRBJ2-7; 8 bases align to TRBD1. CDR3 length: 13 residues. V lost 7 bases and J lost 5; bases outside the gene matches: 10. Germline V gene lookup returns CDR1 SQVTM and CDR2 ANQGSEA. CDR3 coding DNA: TGCAGCGGCGGTAGCAGGGGGCTTAACGAGCAGTACTTC. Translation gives CSGGSRGLNEQYF.

DNA of the CDR3: TGTGCCACCAGTGATTCCCGATGGACAGCTAACTATGGCTACACCTTC. Translating it yields CATSDSRWTANYGYTF. The chain employs TRBV24-1 and TRBJ1-2, with a weak D call TRBD1 (6 bases). The CDR3 totals 16 residues. V was pared by 2 bases and J by 0 bases, with 12 bases between. Germline CDR1 and CDR2: KGHDR and SFDVKD.

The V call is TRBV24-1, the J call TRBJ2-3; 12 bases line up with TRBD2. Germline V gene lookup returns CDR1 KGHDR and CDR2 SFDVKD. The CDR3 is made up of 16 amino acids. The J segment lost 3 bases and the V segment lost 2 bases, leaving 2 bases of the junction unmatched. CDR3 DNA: TGTGCCACCAGTGATTGGCTAGCGGGAGGGACAGATACGCAGTATTTT. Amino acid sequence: CATSDWLAGGTDTQYF.

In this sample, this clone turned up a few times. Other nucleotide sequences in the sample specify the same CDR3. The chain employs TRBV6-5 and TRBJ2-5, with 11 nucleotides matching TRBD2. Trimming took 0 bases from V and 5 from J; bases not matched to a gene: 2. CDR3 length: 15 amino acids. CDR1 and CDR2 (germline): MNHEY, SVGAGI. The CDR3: CASSYSPSGRETQYF. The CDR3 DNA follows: TGTGCCAGCAGTTACTCGCCTAGCGGGAGGGAGACCCAGTACTTC.

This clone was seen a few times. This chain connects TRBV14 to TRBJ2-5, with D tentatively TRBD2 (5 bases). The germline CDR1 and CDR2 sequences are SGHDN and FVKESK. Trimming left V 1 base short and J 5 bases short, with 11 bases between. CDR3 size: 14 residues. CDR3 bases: TGTGCCAGCAGCCAAGGTCTAGCTCGGGAGACCCAGTACTTC. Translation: CASSQGLARETQYF.

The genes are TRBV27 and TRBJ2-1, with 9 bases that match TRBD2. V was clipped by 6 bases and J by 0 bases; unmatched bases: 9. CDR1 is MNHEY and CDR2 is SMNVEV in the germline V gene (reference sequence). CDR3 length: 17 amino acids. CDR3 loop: CASRRLAASSSYNEQFF. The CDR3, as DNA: TGTGCCAGCAGAAGACTAGCGGCAAGCAGCTCCTACAATGAGCAGTTCTTC.

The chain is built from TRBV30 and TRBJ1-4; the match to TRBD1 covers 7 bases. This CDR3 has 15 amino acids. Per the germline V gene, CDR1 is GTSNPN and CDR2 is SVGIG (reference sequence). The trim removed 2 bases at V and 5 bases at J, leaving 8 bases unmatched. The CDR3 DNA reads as TGTGCCTGGAGTACAACGACAGGGTCCAATGAAAAACTGTTTTTT. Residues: CAWSTTTGSNEKLFF.

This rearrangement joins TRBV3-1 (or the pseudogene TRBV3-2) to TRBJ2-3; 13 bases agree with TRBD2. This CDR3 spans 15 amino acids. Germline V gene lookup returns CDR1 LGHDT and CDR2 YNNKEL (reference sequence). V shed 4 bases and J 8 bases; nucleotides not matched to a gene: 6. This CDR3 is CASSRGLAGVATQYF. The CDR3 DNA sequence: TGTGCCAGCAGCCGAGGACTAGCGGGAGTGGCTACGCAGTATTTT.

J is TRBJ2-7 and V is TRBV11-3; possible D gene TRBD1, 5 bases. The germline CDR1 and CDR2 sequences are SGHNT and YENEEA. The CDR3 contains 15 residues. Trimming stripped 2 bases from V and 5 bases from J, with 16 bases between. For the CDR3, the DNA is TGTGCCAGCAGCTTAATATCAGGGTTCGTCCACGAGCAGTACTTC. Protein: CASSLISGFVHEQYF.

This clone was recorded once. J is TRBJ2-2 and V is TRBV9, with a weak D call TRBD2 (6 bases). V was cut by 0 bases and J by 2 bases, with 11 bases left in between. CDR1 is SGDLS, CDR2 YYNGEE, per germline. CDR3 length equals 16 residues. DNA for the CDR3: TGTGCCAGCAGCGTAGCTCCGGGGGAAAACACCGGGGAGCTGTTTTTT. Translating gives CASSVAPGENTGELFF.

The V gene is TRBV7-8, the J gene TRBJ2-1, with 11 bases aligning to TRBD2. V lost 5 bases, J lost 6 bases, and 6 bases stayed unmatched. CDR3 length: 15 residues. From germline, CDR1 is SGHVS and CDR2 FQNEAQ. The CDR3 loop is CASSPSGRSFNEQFF. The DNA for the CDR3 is TGTGCCAGCAGCCCTAGCGGGAGGAGTTTCAATGAGCAGTTCTTC.

CDR3: CASAGASTDTQYF. DNA for the CDR3: TGTGCCAGCGCAGGGGCTAGCACAGATACGCAGTATTTT. V gene TRBV12-3 or TRBV12-4 combines with J gene TRBJ2-3; D might be TRBD1 (6 bases). This CDR3 is 13 amino acids long. V dropped 8 bases and J dropped 0 bases, with 9 bases sitting between them.

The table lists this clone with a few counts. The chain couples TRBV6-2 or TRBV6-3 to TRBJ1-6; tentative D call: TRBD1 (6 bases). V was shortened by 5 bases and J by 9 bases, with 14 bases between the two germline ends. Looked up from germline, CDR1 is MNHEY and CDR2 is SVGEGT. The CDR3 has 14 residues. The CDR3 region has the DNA TGTGCCAGCAGTAAAACAGGGTTGATTTCACCCCTCCACTTT. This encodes CASSKTGLISPLHF.

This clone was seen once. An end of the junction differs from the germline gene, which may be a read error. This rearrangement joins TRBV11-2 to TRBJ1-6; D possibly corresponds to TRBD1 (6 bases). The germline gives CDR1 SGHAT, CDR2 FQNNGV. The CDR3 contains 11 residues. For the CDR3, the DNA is TGTGCCAGCAGCTACGGACAGCGGGGGGGTTTT. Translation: CASSYGQRGGF.

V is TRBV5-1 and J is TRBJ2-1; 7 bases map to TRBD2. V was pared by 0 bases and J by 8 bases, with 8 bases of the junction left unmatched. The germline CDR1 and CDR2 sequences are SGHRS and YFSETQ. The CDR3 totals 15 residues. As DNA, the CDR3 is TGCGCCAGCAGCTTGGATTCGGCGGGAGTTGATGAGCAGTTCTTC. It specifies CASSLDSAGVDEQFF.

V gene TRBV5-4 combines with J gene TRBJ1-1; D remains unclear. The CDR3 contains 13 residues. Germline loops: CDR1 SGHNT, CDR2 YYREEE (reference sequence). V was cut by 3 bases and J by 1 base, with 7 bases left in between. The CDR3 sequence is CASSSTPNTEAFF. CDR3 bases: TGTGCCAGCAGCTCGACACCGAACACTGAAGCTTTCTTT. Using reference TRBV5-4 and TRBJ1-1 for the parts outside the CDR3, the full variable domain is ETGVTQSPTHLIKTRGQQVTLRCSSQSGHNTVSWYQQALGQGPQFIFQYYREEENGRGNFPPRFSGLQFPNYSSELNVNALELDDSALYLCASSSTPNTEAFFGQGTRLTVV.

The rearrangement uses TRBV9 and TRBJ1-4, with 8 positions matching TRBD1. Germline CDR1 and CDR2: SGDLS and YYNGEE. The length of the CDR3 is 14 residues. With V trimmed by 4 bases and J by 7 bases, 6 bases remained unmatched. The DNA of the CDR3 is TGTGCCAGCAGCACCGGGACAGGAGGTGAAAAACTGTTTTTT. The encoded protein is CASSTGTGGEKLFF.

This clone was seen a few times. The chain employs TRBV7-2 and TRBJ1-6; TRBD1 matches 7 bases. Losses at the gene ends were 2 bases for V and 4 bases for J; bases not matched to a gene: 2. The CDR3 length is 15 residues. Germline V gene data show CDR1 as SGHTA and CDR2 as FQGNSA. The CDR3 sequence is CASSLRDRYNSPLHF. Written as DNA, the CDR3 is TGTGCCAGCAGCTTACGGGACAGATATAATTCACCCCTCCACTTT. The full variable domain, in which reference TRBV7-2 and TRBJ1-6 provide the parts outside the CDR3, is GAGVSQSPSNKVTEKGKDVELRCDPISGHTALYWYRQSLGQGLEFLIYFQGNSAPDKSGLPSDRFSAERTGGSVSTLTIQRTQQEDSAVYLCASSLRDRYNSPLHFGNGTRLTVT.

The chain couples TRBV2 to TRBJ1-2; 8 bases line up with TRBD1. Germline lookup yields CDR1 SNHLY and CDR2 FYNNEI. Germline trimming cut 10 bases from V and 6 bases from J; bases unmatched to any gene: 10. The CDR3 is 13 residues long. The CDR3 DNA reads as TGTGCCACCCAATTTCAGGGGGCGGATGGCTACACCTTC. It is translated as CATQFQGADGYTF.

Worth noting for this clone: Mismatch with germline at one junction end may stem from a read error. The CDR3 DNA reads as TGCGCCAGCAGATTGGGACTAGGAAACACCGGGGAGCTGTTTTTT. Translation: CASRLGLGNTGELFF. This chain links TRBV5-1 with TRBJ2-2, with 8 bases aligning to TRBD2. CDR1 and CDR2 (germline): SGHRS, YFSETQ. The CDR3 covers 15 residues.